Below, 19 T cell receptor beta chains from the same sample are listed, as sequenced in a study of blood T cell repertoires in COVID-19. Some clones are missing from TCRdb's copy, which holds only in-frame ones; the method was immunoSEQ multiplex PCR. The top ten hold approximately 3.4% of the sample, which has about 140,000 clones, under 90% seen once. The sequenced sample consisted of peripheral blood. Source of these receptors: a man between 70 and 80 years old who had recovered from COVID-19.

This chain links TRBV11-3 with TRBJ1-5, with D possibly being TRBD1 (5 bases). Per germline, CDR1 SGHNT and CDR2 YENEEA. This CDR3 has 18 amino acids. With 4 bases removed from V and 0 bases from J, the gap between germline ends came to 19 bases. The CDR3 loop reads CASSSTVRDRYSNQPQHF. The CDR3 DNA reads TGTGCCAGCAGCTCCACCGTCAGAGACAGATATAGCAATCAGCCCCAGCATTTT.

The CDR3 is CATSDLSGRVIYEQYF. As DNA, the CDR3 is TGTGCCACCAGTGATTTGAGCGGGAGAGTGATTTACGAGCAGTACTTC. V gene TRBV24-1 combines with J gene TRBJ2-7; 8 bases map to TRBD2. J gave up 4 bases and V 0 bases, and 7 bases lay outside the gene matches. The CDR3 spans 16 residues. Germline V lookup: CDR1 KGHDR, CDR2 SFDVKD.

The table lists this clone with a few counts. CDR3 sequence (DNA): TGTGCCAGTAGGGTAGCGGCCCGCTCCTACAATGAGCAGTTCTTC. This sequence encodes CASRVAARSYNEQFF. J is TRBJ2-1 and V is TRBV19; D perhaps matches TRBD2 (6 bases). CDR3 size: 15 residues. Germline CDR1 is LNHDA and CDR2 is SQIVND (reference sequence). Trimming took 6 bases from V and 0 from J, leaving 12 bases between them.

The CDR3: CASSHQGQGAYNEQFF. Here the CDR3 DNA reads TGCGCCAGCAGCCACCAAGGACAGGGAGCCTACAATGAGCAGTTCTTC. The genes are TRBV5-1 and TRBJ2-1; 8 bases align to TRBD1. CDR3 length equals 16 residues. Germline V gene lookup returns CDR1 SGHRS and CDR2 YFSETQ. Trimming removed 4 bases from V and 2 bases from J; junction bases left unmatched: 8.

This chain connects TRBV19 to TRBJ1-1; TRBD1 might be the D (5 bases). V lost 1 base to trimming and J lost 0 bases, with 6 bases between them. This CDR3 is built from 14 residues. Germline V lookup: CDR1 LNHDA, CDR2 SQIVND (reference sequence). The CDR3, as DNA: TGTGCCAGTAGTATAGCCAGGGTGAACACTGAAGCTTTCTTT. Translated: CASSIARVNTEAFF.

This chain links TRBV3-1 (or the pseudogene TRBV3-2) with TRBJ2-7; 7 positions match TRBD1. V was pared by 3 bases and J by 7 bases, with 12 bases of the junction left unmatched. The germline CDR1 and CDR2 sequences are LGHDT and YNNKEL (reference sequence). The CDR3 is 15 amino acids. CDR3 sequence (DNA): TGTGCCAGCAGCCACGCCGGGACAGACGTTTTGGAGCAGTACTTC. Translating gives CASSHAGTDVLEQYF.

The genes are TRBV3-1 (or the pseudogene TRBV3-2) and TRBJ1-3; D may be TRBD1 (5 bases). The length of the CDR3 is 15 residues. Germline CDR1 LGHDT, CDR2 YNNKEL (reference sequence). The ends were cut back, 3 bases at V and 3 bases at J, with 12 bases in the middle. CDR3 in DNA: TGTGCCAGCAGCCAGGGGGGATCGGGTGGAAACACCATATATTTT. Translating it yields CASSQGGSGGNTIYF.

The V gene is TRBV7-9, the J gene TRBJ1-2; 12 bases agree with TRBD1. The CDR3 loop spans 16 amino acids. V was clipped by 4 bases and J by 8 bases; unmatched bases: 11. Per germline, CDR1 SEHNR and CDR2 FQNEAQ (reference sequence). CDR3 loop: CASSSTGTGGGNGYTF. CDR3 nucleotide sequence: TGTGCCAGCAGCTCTACCGGGACAGGGGGCGGGAACGGCTACACCTTC.

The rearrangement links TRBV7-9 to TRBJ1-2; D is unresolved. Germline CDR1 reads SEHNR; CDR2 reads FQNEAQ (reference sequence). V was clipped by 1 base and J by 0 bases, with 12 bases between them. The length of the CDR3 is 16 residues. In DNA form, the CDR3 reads TGTGCCAGCAGCTTAGTGGGAGCGTCAGCTAACTATGGCTACACCTTC. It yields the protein CASSLVGASANYGYTF.

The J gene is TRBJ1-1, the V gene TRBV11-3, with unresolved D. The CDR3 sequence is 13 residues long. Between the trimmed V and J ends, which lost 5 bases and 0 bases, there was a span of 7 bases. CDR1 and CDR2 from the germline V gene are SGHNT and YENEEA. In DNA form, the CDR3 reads TGTGCCAGCAGCCCTTCCTTGAACACTGAAGCTTTCTTT. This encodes CASSPSLNTEAFF.

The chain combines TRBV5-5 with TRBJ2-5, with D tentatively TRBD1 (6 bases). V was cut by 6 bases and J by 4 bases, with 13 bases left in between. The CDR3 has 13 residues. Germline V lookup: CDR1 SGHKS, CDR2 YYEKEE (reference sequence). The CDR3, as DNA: TGTGCCAGCACCCTACAGGGTGGAGAGACCCAGTACTTC. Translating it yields CASTLQGGETQYF.

CDR3 DNA sequence: TGTGCCAGCAGCGCGGGACTAGCGGGAGTAGGTGAGCAGTTCTTC. Protein: CASSAGLAGVGEQFF. The chain employs TRBV9 and TRBJ2-1; 14 bases are shared with TRBD2. The CDR3 is made up of 15 amino acids. Trimming at V came to 3 bases and at J to 9 bases, leaving 5 bases not matched to a gene. The germline V gene has CDR1 SGDLS and CDR2 YYNGEE.

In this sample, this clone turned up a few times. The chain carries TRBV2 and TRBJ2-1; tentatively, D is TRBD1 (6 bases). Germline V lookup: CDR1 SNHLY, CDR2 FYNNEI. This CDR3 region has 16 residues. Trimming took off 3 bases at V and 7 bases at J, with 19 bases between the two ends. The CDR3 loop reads CASSEGEPGVFNEQFF. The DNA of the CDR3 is TGTGCCAGCAGTGAGGGGGAGCCAGGGGTCTTTAATGAGCAGTTCTTC.

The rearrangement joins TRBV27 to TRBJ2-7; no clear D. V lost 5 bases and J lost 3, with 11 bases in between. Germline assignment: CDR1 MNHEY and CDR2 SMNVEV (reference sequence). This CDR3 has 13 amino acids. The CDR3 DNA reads TGTGCCAGCAGTCGCCCAGGATTCTACGAGCAGTACTTC. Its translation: CASSRPGFYEQYF.

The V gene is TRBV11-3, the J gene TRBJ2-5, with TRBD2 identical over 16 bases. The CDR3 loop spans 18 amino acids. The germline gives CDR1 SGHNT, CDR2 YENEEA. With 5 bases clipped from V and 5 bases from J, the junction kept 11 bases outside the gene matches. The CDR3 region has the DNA TGTGCCAGCAGCCCAGGGACTAGCGGGAGGGCCATTTCGGAGACCCAGTACTTC. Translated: CASSPGTSGRAISETQYF.

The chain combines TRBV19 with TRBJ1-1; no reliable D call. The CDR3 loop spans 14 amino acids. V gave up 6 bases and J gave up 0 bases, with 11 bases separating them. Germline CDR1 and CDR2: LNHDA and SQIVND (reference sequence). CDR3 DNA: TGTGCCAGTAGACGGGTCCAGTTGAACACTGAAGCTTTCTTT. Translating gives CASRRVQLNTEAFF.

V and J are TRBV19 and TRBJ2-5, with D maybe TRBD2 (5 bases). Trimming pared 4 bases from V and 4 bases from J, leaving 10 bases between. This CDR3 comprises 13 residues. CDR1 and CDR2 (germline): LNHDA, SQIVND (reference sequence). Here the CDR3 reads CASSNGKLETQYF. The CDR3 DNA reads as TGTGCCAGTAGTAACGGGAAGCTAGAGACCCAGTACTTC.

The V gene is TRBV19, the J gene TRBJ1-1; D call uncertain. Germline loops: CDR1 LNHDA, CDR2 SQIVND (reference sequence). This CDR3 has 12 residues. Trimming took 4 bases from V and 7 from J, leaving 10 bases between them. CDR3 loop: CASSSRAGEAFF. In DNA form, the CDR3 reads TGTGCCAGTAGTAGCCGGGCGGGTGAAGCTTTCTTT.

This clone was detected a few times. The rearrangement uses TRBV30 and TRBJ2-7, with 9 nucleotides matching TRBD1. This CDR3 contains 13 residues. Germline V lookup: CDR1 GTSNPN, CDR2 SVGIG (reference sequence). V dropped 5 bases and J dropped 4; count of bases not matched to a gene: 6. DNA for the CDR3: TGTGCCTGGGACGGGACAGGGCGGTACGAGCAGTACTTC. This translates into CAWDGTGRYEQYF.